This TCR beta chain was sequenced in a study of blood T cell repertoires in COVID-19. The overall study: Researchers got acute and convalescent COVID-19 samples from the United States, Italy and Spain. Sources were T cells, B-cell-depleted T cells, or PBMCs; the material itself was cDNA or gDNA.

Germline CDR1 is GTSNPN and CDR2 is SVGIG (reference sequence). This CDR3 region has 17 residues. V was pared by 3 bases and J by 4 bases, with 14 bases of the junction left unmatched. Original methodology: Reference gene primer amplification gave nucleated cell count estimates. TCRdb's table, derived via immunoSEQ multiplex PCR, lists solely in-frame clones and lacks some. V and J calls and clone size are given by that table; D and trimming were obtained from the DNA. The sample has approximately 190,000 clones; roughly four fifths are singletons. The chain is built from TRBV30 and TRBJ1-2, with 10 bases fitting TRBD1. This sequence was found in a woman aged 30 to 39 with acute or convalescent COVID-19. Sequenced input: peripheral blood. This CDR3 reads CAWSISSGTGVSYGYTF. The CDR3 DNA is TGTGCCTGGAGCATTTCGAGCGGGACAGGGGTTAGCTATGGCTACACCTTC.